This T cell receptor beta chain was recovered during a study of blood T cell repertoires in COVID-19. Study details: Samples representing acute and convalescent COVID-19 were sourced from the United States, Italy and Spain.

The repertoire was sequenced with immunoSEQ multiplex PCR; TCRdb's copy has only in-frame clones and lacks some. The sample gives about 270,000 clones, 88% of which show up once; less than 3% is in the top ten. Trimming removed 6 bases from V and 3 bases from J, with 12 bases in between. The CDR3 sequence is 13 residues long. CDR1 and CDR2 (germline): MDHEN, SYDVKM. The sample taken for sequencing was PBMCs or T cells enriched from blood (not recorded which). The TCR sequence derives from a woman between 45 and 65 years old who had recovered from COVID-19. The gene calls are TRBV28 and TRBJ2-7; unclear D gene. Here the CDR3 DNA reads TGTGCCAGCAGACAAACAGACGTCTACGAGCAGTACTTC. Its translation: CASRQTDVYEQYF.